Given below is one T cell receptor (beta chain) in context. The antigen is undetermined. This sample was taken from a study of T cell repertoires in cytomegalovirus infection. Study-level information: Newly reported HLA-C-restricted and thoroughly characterized HLA-B-restricted CMV epitopes were employed. Public TCR beta signatures marked donors with CMV infection and the matching HLA.

Findings and limits, study-wide: In two of eight donors, the top clonotype was HLA-C-restricted CMV-specific. CMV carriers with the relevant HLA were identified by cumulative public TCR beta family frequency.

V trimming: 4 bases; J trimming: 4 bases; junction bases outside the gene matches: 4. This CDR3 has 14 amino acids. Germline loops: CDR1 LGHDT, CDR2 YNNKEL (reference sequence). TCRdb used MiXCR to reprocess the reads, holding one entry per CDR3 protein. The sample yields 300,000 to 400,000 distinct CDR3 sequences, about 27% seen once. This receptor was obtained from a human donor in good health (CMV status not recorded). Some clones in this sample may be carry-over from other donors' samples. The chain carries TRBV3-1 and TRBJ1-5; 7 bases match TRBD1. The material sequenced was cultured PBMCs, taken from culture after CMV antigen stimulation. CDR3 region: CASSPDRINQPQHF. The CDR3 DNA reads as TGTGCCAGCAGCCCGGACAGGATAAATCAGCCCCAGCATTTT.